Sequencing of this TCR beta chain was carried out in a study of vaccination and CD4 T cells after COVID-19. The wider study: The post-COVID sampling time was a median roughly 99 days after diagnosis, ranging from 35 to 161. Study-wide results and caveats: Looking at convalescent patients, a median approximately 86% of reactive clones were present only post-vaccination.

The treatment was: roughly ten-day PBMC culture with coronavirus spike peptide pools or control peptides (ViraFEST assay). At the Johns Hopkins FTIC core, DNA taken from cultured CD4+ T cells was sequenced by way of the Oncomine TCR Beta short-read assay. TCRdb ran MiXCR on the PCR reads and lists one entry per CDR3 protein. Among about 20,000 distinct CDR3 sequences listed, roughly three fifths were seen once. With 0 bases removed from V and 7 bases from J, the gap between germline ends came to 24 bases. Germline V CDR1 and CDR2: SGHVS, FQNEAQ. The CDR3 has 18 amino acids. About this clonotype: Its antigen is unknown.

This chain connects TRBV7-8 to TRBJ1-1; maybe TRBD1 (6 bases). The sequence was obtained from a human donor who had recovered from COVID-19. This material consisted of CD4+ T cells from blood, cultured in vitro, taken after SARS-CoV-2 vaccination. Here the CDR3 reads CASSLAVVWLGARGEAFF. As DNA, the CDR3 is TGTGCCAGCAGCTTAGCAGTGGTCTGGCTGGGGGCGCGCGGTGAAGCTTTCTTT.